This TCR beta chain was sequenced for a study of regulatory T cells in long-lasting Graves disease. Study conclusions and caveats: A greater number of public clonotypes (roughly 2,700) was shared by persistent patients than by new patients (approximately 880). Only peripheral blood was studied, not thyroid tissue. Newly diagnosed Graves' patients had higher TCR diversity than persistent ones.

Construction of the TCR beta libraries employed iRepertoire HTBI primers in conjunction with Arm-PCR of CDR3 regions. TCRdb analysed the multiplex PCR reads with MiXCR anew, one entry per CDR3 protein. Of 300,000 to 400,000 distinct CDR3 sequences in the sample, roughly a fifth were seen once. Time point in this sample: persistent/refractory GD, antithyroid drugs over 5 years with positive TRAb. After RNA was extracted from PBMCs, the TCR library was made from it. The V gene lost 6 bases and the J gene lost 2 bases, with 10 bases spanning the gap. This CDR3 has 13 amino acids. Notes on this clonotype: What it recognizes is unknown.

The chain employs TRBV12-3 or TRBV12-4 and TRBJ1-2, with D possibly matching TRBD1 (6 bases). This material consisted of peripheral blood mononuclear cells (PBMCs), taken when the disease was refractory, from a patient treated with antithyroid drugs. The TCR was taken from a female donor with Graves disease. CDR3 DNA: TGTGCCAGCAGGGGGGGCAGGAACTATGGCTACACCTTC. Residues: CASRGGRNYGYTF.